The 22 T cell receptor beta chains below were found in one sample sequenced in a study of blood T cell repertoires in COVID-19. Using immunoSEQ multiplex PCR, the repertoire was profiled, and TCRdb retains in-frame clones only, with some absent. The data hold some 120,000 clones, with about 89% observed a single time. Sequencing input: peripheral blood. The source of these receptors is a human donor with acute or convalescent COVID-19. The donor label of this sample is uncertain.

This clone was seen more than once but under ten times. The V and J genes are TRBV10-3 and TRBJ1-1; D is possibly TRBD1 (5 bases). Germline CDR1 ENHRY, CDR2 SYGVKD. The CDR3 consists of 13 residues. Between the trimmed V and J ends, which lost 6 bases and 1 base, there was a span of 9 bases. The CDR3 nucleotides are TGTGCCATCAGCCCCGACAGGAACACTGAAGCTTTCTTT. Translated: CAISPDRNTEAFF.

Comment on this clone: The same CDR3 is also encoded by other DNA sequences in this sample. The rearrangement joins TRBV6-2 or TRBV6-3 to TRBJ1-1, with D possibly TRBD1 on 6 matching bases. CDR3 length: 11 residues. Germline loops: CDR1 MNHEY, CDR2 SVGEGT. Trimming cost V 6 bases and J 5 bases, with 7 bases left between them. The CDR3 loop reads CASSQGTEAFF. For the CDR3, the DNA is TGTGCCAGCAGCCAGGGGACTGAAGCTTTCTTT.

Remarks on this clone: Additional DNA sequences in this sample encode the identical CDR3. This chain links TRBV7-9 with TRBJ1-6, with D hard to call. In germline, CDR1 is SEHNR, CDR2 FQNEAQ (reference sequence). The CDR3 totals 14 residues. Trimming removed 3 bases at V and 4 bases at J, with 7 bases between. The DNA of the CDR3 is TGTGCCAGCAGCTTGGAGCAATATAATTCACCCCTCCACTTT. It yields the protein CASSLEQYNSPLHF.

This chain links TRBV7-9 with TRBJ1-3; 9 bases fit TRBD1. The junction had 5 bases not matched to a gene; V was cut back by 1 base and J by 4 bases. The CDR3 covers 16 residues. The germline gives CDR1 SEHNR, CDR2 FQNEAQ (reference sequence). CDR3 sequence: CASSLGIGQGGNTIYF. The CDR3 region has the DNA TGTGCCAGCAGCTTAGGAATTGGACAGGGGGGAAACACCATATATTTT. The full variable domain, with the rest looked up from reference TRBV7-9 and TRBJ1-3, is DTGVSQNPRHKITKRGQNVTFRCDPISEHNRLYWYRQTLGQGPEFLTYFQNEAQLEKSRLLSDRFSAERPKGSFSTLEIQRTEQGDSAMYLCASSLGIGQGGNTIYFGEGSWLTVV.

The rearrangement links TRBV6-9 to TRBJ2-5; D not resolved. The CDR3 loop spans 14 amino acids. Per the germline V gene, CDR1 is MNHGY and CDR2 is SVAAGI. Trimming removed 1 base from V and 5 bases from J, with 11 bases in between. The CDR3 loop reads CASSYWASQETQYF. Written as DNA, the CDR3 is TGTGCCAGCAGTTATTGGGCATCCCAGGAGACCCAGTACTTC.

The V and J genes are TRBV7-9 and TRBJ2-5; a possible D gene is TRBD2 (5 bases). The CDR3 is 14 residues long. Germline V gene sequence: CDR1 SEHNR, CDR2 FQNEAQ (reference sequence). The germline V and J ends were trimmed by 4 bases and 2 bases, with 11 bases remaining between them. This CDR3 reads CASSWPGFQETQYF. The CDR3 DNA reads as TGTGCCAGCAGCTGGCCGGGGTTTCAAGAGACCCAGTACTTC.

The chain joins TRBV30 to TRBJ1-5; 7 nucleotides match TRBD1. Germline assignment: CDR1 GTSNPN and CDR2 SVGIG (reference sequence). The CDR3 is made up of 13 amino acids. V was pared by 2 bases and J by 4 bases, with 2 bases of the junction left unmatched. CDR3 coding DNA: TGTGCCTGGAGTCCGACAGGGAATCAGCCCCAGCATTTT. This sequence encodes CAWSPTGNQPQHF.

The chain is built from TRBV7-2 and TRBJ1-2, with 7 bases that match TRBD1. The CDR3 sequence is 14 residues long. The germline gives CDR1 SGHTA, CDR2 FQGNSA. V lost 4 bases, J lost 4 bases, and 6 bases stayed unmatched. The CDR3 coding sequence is TGTGCCAGCAGCTCCAGACAGGGCGGCTATGGCTACACCTTC. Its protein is CASSSRQGGYGYTF.

The CDR3 here is CASSYPTTGGGYGYTF. The CDR3 nucleotides read TGTGCCAGCAGTTACCCCACGACAGGGGGAGGCTATGGCTACACCTTC. The gene calls are TRBV6-5 and TRBJ1-2; 9 bases agree with TRBD1. Per germline, CDR1 MNHEY and CDR2 SVGAGI. V shed 2 bases and J 4 bases; nucleotides not matched to a gene: 8. The CDR3 has 16 amino acids.

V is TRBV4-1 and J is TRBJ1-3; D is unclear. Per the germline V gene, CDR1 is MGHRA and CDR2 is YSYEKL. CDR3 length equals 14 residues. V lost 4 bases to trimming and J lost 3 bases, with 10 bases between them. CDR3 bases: TGCGCCAGCAGCCCCCTGGACTTTGGAAACACCATATATTTT. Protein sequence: CASSPLDFGNTIYF.

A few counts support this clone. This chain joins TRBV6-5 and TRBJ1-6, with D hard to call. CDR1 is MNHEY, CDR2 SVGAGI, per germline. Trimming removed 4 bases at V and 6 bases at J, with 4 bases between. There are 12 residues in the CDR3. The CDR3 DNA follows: TGTGCCAGCAGTTCTTTTAATTCACCCCTCCACTTT. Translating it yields CASSSFNSPLHF.

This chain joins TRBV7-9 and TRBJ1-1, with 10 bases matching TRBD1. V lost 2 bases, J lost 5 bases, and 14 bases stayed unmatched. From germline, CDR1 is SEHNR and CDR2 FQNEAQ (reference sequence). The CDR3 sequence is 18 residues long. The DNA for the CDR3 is TGTGCCAGCAGCTTAAGGGGACAGGGGACCGTCGGCGGTACTGAAGCTTTCTTT. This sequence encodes CASSLRGQGTVGGTEAFF.

CDR3 nucleotide sequence: TGTGCCTGGAGCACCGGGACAGGCTATGGCTACACCTTC. Protein sequence: CAWSTGTGYGYTF. This sequence joins TRBV30 and TRBJ1-2, with 8 bases matching TRBD1. The trim removed 3 bases at V and 4 bases at J, leaving 4 bases unmatched. Germline V gene sequence: CDR1 GTSNPN, CDR2 SVGIG (reference sequence). CDR3 length: 13 residues.

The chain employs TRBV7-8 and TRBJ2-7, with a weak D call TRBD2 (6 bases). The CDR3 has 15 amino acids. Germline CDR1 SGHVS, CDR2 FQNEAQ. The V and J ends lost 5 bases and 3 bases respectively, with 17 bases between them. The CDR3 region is CASSQGGAGIYEQYF. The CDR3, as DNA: TGTGCCAGCAGCCAAGGCGGGGCTGGAATCTACGAGCAGTACTTC.

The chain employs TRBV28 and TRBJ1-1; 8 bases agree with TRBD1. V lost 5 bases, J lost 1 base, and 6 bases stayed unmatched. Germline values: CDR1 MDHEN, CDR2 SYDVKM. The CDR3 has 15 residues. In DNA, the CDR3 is TGTGCCAGCAGTGACGGACAGGGAGCGAACACTGAAGCTTTCTTT. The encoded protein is CASSDGQGANTEAFF.

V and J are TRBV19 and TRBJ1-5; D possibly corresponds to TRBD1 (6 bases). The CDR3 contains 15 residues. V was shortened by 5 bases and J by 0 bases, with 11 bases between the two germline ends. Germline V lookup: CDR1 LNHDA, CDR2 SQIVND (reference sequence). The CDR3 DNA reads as TGTGCCAGTAGTCCCGGACAGAATAGCAATCAGCCCCAGCATTTT. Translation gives CASSPGQNSNQPQHF.

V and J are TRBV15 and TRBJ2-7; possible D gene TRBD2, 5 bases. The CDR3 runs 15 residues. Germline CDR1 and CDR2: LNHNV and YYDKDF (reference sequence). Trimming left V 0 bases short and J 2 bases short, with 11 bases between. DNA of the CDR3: TGTGCCACCAGCAGAGACCTAGCCCTGACCTACGAGCAGTACTTC. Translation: CATSRDLALTYEQYF.

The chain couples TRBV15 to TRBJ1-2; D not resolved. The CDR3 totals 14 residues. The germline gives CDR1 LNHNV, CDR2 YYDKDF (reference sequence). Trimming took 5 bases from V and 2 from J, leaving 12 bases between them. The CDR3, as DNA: TGTGCCACCAGCGCCGAGCGGGAGAACTATGGCTACACCTTC. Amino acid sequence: CATSAERENYGYTF.

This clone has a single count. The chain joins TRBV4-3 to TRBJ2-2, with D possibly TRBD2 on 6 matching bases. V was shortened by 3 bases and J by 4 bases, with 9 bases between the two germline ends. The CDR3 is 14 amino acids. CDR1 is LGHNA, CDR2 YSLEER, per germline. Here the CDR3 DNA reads TGCGCCAGCAGCCAGGAACTAGCCACCGGGGAGCTGTTTTTT. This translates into CASSQELATGELFF.

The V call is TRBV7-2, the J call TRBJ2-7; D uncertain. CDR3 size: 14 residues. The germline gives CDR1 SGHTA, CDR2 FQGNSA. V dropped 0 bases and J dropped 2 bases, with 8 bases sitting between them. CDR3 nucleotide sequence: TGTGCCAGCAGCTTAGCGTACAGTACCTACGAGCAGTACTTC. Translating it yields CASSLAYSTYEQYF.

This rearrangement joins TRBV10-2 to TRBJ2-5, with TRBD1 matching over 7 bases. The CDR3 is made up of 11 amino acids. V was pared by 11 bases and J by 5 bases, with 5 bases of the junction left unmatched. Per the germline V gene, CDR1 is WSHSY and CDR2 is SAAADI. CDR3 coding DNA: TGCGCCGGCTCCAGGGGGGAGACCCAGTACTTC. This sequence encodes CAGSRGETQYF.

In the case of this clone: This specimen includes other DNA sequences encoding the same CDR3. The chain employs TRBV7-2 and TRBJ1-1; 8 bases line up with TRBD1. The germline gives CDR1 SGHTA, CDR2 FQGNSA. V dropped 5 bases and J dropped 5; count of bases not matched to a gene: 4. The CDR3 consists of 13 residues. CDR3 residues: CASSPQGATEAFF. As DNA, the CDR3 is TGTGCCAGCAGCCCCCAGGGGGCTACTGAAGCTTTCTTT.